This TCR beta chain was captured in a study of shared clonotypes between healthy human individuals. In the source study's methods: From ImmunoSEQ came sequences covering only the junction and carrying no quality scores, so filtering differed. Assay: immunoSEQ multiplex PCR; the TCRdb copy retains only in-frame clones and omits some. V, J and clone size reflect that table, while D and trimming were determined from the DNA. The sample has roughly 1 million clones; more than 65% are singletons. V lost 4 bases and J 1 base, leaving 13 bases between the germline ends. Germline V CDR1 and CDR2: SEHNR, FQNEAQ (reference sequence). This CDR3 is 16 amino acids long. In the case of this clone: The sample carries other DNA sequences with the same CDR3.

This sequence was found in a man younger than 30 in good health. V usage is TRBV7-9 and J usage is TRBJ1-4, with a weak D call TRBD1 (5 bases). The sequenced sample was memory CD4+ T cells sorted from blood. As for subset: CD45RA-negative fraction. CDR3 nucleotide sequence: TGTGCCAGCAGCTCAGGGCGAGGCAGAACTAATGAAAAACTGTTTTTT. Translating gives CASSSGRGRTNEKLFF.